This passage covers 15 T cell receptor beta chains from one sample sequenced in a study of control samples from healthy donors and cancer patients. TCRdb's copy holds only in-frame clones and misses some; the assay was immunoSEQ multiplex PCR. The sample records around 130,000 clones, 85% to 95% being singletons. The sequencing sample was made of PBMCs. The receptor source for this set is a man aged 45-65 years with head and neck cancer.

The rearrangement uses TRBV4-2 and TRBJ1-2; D remains ambiguous. Germline V gene sequence: CDR1 LGHNA, CDR2 YNFKEQ. V was cut by 1 base and J by 6 bases, with 9 bases left in between. The CDR3 extends over 13 amino acids. The DNA for the CDR3 is TGTGCCAGCAGCCAAGTTGGTTCCGATGGCTACACCTTC. Translating gives CASSQVGSDGYTF.

J is TRBJ1-6 and V is TRBV6-5; 9 bases are shared with TRBD1. The germline gives CDR1 MNHEY, CDR2 SVGAGI. This CDR3 contains 14 residues. Losses at the gene ends were 4 bases for V and 7 bases for J; bases not matched to a gene: 2. The CDR3 coding sequence is TGTGCCAGCAGTTCCGACAGGGGGAATTCACCCCTCCACTTT. Its protein product is CASSSDRGNSPLHF.

The chain has TRBV6-6 and TRBJ1-6, with TRBD1 matching over 7 bases. Germline CDR1 MNHNY, CDR2 SVGAGI (reference sequence). With 5 bases clipped from V and 4 bases from J, the junction kept 5 bases outside the gene matches. The CDR3 loop spans 15 amino acids. The CDR3 DNA reads TGTGCCAGCAGTGAGAGGGACAGTTATAATTCACCCCTCCACTTT. Encoded protein: CASSERDSYNSPLHF.

This chain links TRBV6-6 with TRBJ1-2; tentative D call: TRBD1 (6 bases). V lost 6 bases, J lost 5 bases, and 10 bases lay in between. CDR1 MNHNY and CDR2 SVGAGI come from the germline V gene (reference sequence). The CDR3 contains 12 residues. In DNA form, the CDR3 reads TGTGCCAGCAGAGGACAGACTTATGGCTACACCTTC. It translates to CASRGQTYGYTF.

The chain carries TRBV19 and TRBJ2-7; TRBD2 matches 10 bases. From germline, CDR1 is LNHDA and CDR2 SQIVND (reference sequence). V shed 5 bases and J 3 bases; nucleotides not matched to a gene: 7. CDR3 length equals 15 residues. This chain's CDR3 is CASSSIAGGLYEQYF. The CDR3 DNA reads as TGTGCCAGTAGTTCTATAGCGGGGGGTCTCTACGAGCAGTACTTC.

The count of this clone is one. The gene calls are TRBV7-9 and TRBJ1-1; weak D call: TRBD1 (5 bases). This CDR3 has 15 amino acids. Germline values: CDR1 SEHNR, CDR2 FQNEAQ (reference sequence). V shed 3 bases and J shed 2 bases, with 13 bases lying between them. CDR3 DNA: TGTGCCAGCAGCTTTCATAAGACAGCCAACACTGAAGCTTTCTTT. This sequence encodes CASSFHKTANTEAFF.

V is TRBV7-9 and J is TRBJ2-1; D is unresolved. The CDR3 spans 13 residues. The germline V and J ends were trimmed by 1 base and 6 bases, with 7 bases remaining between them. CDR1 SEHNR and CDR2 FQNEAQ come from the germline V gene (reference sequence). Here the CDR3 DNA reads TGTGCCAGCAGCTTAGGATACCTCAATGAGCAGTTCTTC. Translation: CASSLGYLNEQFF.

The CDR3 spells CASRPDTENSPLHF. In DNA form, the CDR3 reads TGTGCCAGCCGCCCTGACACAGAAAATTCACCCCTCCACTTT. The V and J genes are TRBV2 and TRBJ1-6; D remains unclear. There are 14 residues in the CDR3. The germline V gene has CDR1 SNHLY and CDR2 FYNNEI. V was clipped by 8 bases and J by 7 bases, with 15 bases between them.

The gene calls are TRBV4-3 and TRBJ2-1; no reliable D call. The CDR3 loop spans 16 amino acids. Germline V CDR1 and CDR2: LGHNA, YSLEER. V was pared by 0 bases and J by 4 bases, with 13 bases between. The CDR3 coding sequence is TGCGCCAGCAGCCAAGATTCGCGTCAGGCTTACAATGAGCAGTTCTTC. This sequence encodes CASSQDSRQAYNEQFF.

This clone was detected once. The V call is TRBV5-1, the J call TRBJ1-2; D may be TRBD1 (5 bases). CDR3 length: 12 residues. Germline CDR1 is SGHRS and CDR2 is YFSETQ. The V and J ends lost 4 bases and 4 bases respectively, with 8 bases between them. CDR3 protein: CASSPTGYGYTF. DNA of the CDR3: TGCGCCAGCAGCCCAACAGGCTATGGCTACACCTTC.

The chain has TRBV6-6 and TRBJ1-1; D is perhaps TRBD1 (6 bases). Germline V gene data show CDR1 as MNHNY and CDR2 as SVGAGI (reference sequence). V lost 6 bases, J lost 1 base, and 12 bases lay in between. CDR3 length equals 14 residues. The CDR3 DNA follows: TGTGCCAGCAGCTCAACAGGGAAGAACACTGAAGCTTTCTTT. As protein: CASSSTGKNTEAFF.

J is TRBJ2-5 and V is TRBV7-2; TRBD2 matches at 11 bases. Trimming removed 1 base from V and 2 bases from J; junction bases left unmatched: 6. The CDR3 totals 17 residues. Germline CDR1 and CDR2: SGHTA and FQGNSA. DNA for the CDR3: TGTGCCAGCAGCTTAGGCGCGGCTAGCGGGGGGCAAGAGACCCAGTACTTC. This codes for CASSLGAASGGQETQYF.

This clone was seen a single time. The CDR3 bases are TGTGCCAGTAGTAACAGGGCGAACACTGAAGCTTTCTTT. Encoded protein: CASSNRANTEAFF. V and J are TRBV19 and TRBJ1-1, with TRBD1 as a possible D gene (6 bases). The germline V gene has CDR1 LNHDA and CDR2 SQIVND (reference sequence). The length of the CDR3 is 13 residues. V lost 4 bases and J 1 base, leaving 7 bases between the germline ends.

The gene calls are TRBV28 and TRBJ1-4, with D maybe TRBD1 (5 bases). The CDR3 runs to 14 residues. Trimming removed 6 bases at V and 8 bases at J, with 16 bases between. CDR1 is MDHEN, CDR2 SYDVKM, per germline. CDR3 sequence: CASRREGRTEKLFF. CDR3 coding DNA: TGTGCCAGCAGGCGGGAGGGGAGGACGGAAAAACTGTTTTTT.

V is TRBV27 and J is TRBJ2-3; TRBD2 aligns across 8 bases. Trimming at V came to 3 bases and at J to 6 bases, leaving 5 bases not matched to a gene. The CDR3 contains 14 residues. The V gene's germline CDR1 is MNHEY and CDR2 SMNVEV (reference sequence). The CDR3 nucleotides are TGTGCCAGCAGTTTCGGGGGGGCGCACGATACGCAGTATTTT. Translating gives CASSFGGAHDTQYF.